Listed here are 15 T cell receptor beta chains from one sample, sequenced in a study of T cell repertoires in cytomegalovirus infection. For these receptors, no antigen is known. TCRdb redid the calling of the reads with MiXCR, one entry per CDR3 protein. The sample comprises about 700,000 distinct CDR3 sequences, about 33% of which are singletons, and 15% to 20% rests with the top ten. Material: cultured PBMCs, obtained from culture after CMV antigen stimulation. These receptors all come from a human donor in good health (CMV status not recorded). Some clones in this sample may be carry-over from other donors' samples.

The table lists this clonotype with a few counts. This chain uses TRBV20-1 with TRBJ2-3; possibly TRBD2 for D (6 bases). Germline loops: CDR1 DFQATT, CDR2 SNEGSKA (reference sequence). V was clipped by 3 bases and J by 1 base, with 8 bases between them. The CDR3 is 13 amino acids. The CDR3 protein is CSARASGTDTQYF. For the CDR3, the DNA is TGCAGTGCTAGGGCTAGCGGCACAGATACGCAGTATTTT.

As regards this clonotype: One end of the junction does not line up with germline, which may come from a read error. V usage is TRBV27 and J usage is TRBJ2-7; weak D call: TRBD1 (6 bases). CDR1 MNHEY and CDR2 SMNVEV come from the germline V gene (reference sequence). This CDR3 has 14 amino acids. The CDR3 region has the DNA TGTGCCAGCAGTCTATCAATACAGGGCTACGAGCAGTACTTC. This codes for CASSLSIQGYEQYF.

V gene TRBV20-1 combines with J gene TRBJ2-7; D uncertain. The CDR3 spans 13 residues. Germline V CDR1 and CDR2: DFQATT, SNEGSKA (reference sequence). CDR3 nucleotides: TGCCTCTTTAGGGATGCCCTCTCCTACGAGCAGTACTTC. This sequence encodes CLFRDALSYEQYF.

The chain employs TRBV7-2 and TRBJ2-2, with 7 bases identical to TRBD2. CDR3 length: 15 residues. Per the germline V gene, CDR1 is SGHTA and CDR2 is FQGNSA. V lost 8 bases, J lost 0 bases, and 6 bases stayed unmatched. This chain's CDR3 is CASRESGANTGELFF. The CDR3 DNA follows: TGTGCCAGCCGAGAAAGCGGGGCGAACACCGGGGAGCTGTTTTTT.

This rearrangement joins TRBV7-2 to TRBJ1-2; 7 positions agree with TRBD1. CDR1 SGHTA and CDR2 FQGNSA come from the germline V gene. CDR3 length: 13 amino acids. After removal of 2 bases from V and 9 bases from J, the junction contained 6 bases not matched to a gene. Here the CDR3 DNA reads TGTGCCAGCAGCTTACGACCGACAGGGAGCTACACCTTC. Protein product: CASSLRPTGSYTF.

The chain employs TRBV10-2 and TRBJ2-7; TRBD1 aligns across 12 bases. The length of the CDR3 is 15 residues. Per germline, CDR1 WSHSY and CDR2 SAAADI. The junction had 5 bases not matched to a gene; V was cut back by 6 bases and J by 2 bases. The CDR3 loop is CASRTGTGGTYEQYF. The CDR3 DNA sequence: TGCGCCAGCAGGACCGGGACAGGGGGCACCTACGAGCAGTACTTC.

This chain joins TRBV7-9 and TRBJ2-5; D remains ambiguous. This CDR3 is built from 12 residues. Germline-derived CDR1 and CDR2 are SEHNR and FQNEAQ (reference sequence). V lost 6 bases to trimming and J lost 4 bases, with 9 bases between them. CDR3 amino acids: CASRPMVETQYF. CDR3 DNA sequence: TGTGCCAGCAGGCCTATGGTAGAGACCCAGTACTTC.

This clonotype was observed many times. The rearrangement joins TRBV7-2 to TRBJ1-1, with D uncertain. Germline V gene lookup returns CDR1 SGHTA and CDR2 FQGNSA. The germline V and J ends were trimmed by 5 bases and 0 bases, with 13 bases remaining between them. This CDR3 is 15 amino acids long. In DNA form, the CDR3 reads TGTGCCAGCAGCCCCATCGGGCGGTTGAACACTGAAGCTTTCTTT. Translating gives CASSPIGRLNTEAFF.

This chain links TRBV15 with TRBJ1-2; maybe TRBD1 (5 bases). In germline, CDR1 is LNHNV, CDR2 YYDKDF (reference sequence). Between the trimmed V and J ends, which lost 0 bases and 0 bases, there was a span of 14 bases. The CDR3 covers 17 residues. CDR3 sequence: CATSRDQGESANYGYTF. CDR3 in DNA: TGTGCCACCAGCAGAGACCAGGGCGAATCAGCTAACTATGGCTACACCTTC.

The chain carries TRBV20-1 and TRBJ2-3; 11 bases agree with TRBD1. This CDR3 region has 14 residues. V dropped 3 bases and J dropped 2; count of bases not matched to a gene: 1. Germline CDR1 and CDR2: DFQATT and SNEGSKA (reference sequence). The CDR3: CSARDRGLTDTQYF. In DNA, the CDR3 is TGCAGTGCTAGGGACAGGGGGCTCACAGATACGCAGTATTTT.

The chain couples TRBV12-3 or TRBV12-4 to TRBJ2-5; 8 positions match TRBD1. The V and J ends lost 7 bases and 10 bases, in that order; junction bases with no gene match: 14. This CDR3 region has 14 residues. The CDR3 reads CASTRTGTRFGQYF. CDR3 sequence (DNA): TGTGCCAGCACCAGGACAGGGACCCGGTTTGGCCAGTACTTC.

This clonotype was found a few times. The chain joins TRBV7-8 to TRBJ2-1; a possible D gene is TRBD2 (6 bases). V was trimmed by 5 bases and J by 8 bases, leaving 16 bases between them. Germline V gene sequence: CDR1 SGHVS, CDR2 FQNEAQ. The CDR3 length is 14 residues. Written as DNA, the CDR3 is TGTGCCAGCAGCCGGGGGTCGGTAGCGTATGAGCAGTTCTTC. The encoded protein is CASSRGSVAYEQFF.

This clonotype was counted many times. The V and J genes are TRBV7-2 and TRBJ1-1; 9 nucleotides line up with TRBD1. Per germline, CDR1 SGHTA and CDR2 FQGNSA. J lost 11 bases, V lost 1 base, and 5 bases had no gene match. This CDR3 spans 13 amino acids. The CDR3, as DNA: TGTGCCAGCAGCTTAGGGGACAGGGAATTGGCTTTCTTT. This translates into CASSLGDRELAFF.

Only a few counts were recorded for this clonotype. The chain joins TRBV27 to TRBJ1-1; D gene unclear. The CDR3 extends over 15 amino acids. V dropped 7 bases and J dropped 1 base, with 16 bases sitting between them. Per the germline V gene, CDR1 is MNHEY and CDR2 is SMNVEV (reference sequence). The CDR3 is CASTLSTEGNTEAFF. DNA of the CDR3: TGTGCCAGCACCCTCTCCACGGAGGGGAACACTGAAGCTTTCTTT.

The chain joins TRBV7-2 to TRBJ2-3, with TRBD2 matching 7 bases. V trimming: 2 bases; J trimming: 2 bases; junction bases outside the gene matches: 4. Germline CDR1 and CDR2: SGHTA and FQGNSA. The CDR3 has 15 residues. The CDR3 DNA sequence: TGTGCCAGCAGCTTATTGCGGGAGCCCACAGATACGCAGTATTTT. It yields the protein CASSLLREPTDTQYF.